This T cell receptor (beta chain) was found in a study of blood T cell repertoires in COVID-19. The wider study: Acute and convalescent COVID-19 samples came from the United States, Italy and Spain. From T cells, B-cell-depleted T cells, or PBMCs came the material, which was cDNA or gDNA.

CDR3 length equals 11 residues. CDR1 and CDR2 (germline): SNHLY, FYNNEI. Trimming left V 7 bases short and J 9 bases short, with 10 bases between. Clones were read by immunoSEQ multiplex PCR, and TCRdb kept only the in-frame ones, dropping some. The data hold 99,000 or so clones, with 84% observed a single time. The sequence was obtained from a man aged 55 to 70 with acute or convalescent COVID-19. The chain recombines TRBV2 with TRBJ2-1, with TRBD1 as a possible D gene (6 bases). The sample taken for sequencing was peripheral blood. The CDR3 sequence is CASTGEGEQFF. The CDR3 DNA reads as TGTGCCAGCACAGGGGAAGGTGAGCAGTTCTTC.